This T cell receptor (beta chain) is drawn from a study of blood T cell repertoires in COVID-19. Turning to the study itself: The samples span acute and convalescent COVID-19 from the United States, Italy and Spain. Nucleic acid was either cDNA or gDNA, and it came from T cells, B-cell-depleted T cells, or PBMCs.

Participants came from fewer than 25 US areas, aged roughly 18 to 95 years. Participants had their cohort set by participant-reported clinical history. CDR1 and CDR2 from the germline V gene are KGHDR and SFDVKD. The J segment lost 5 bases and the V segment lost 4 bases, leaving 7 bases of the junction unmatched. CDR3 length: 15 residues. TCRdb keeps only in-frame clones here, not all; method: immunoSEQ multiplex PCR. The repertoire consists of a few hundred thousand clones, with 86% occurring once and the leading ten covering about 4.2%. This chain connects TRBV24-1 to TRBJ2-5; 9 bases align to TRBD1. What was sequenced was PBMCs or T cells enriched from blood (not recorded which). The clonotype was recovered from a man aged 25-40 years who had recovered from COVID-19. CDR3 DNA: TGTGCCACCAGTGAACCGACAGGGGGAGGGGAGACCCAGTACTTC. It encodes CATSEPTGGGETQYF.